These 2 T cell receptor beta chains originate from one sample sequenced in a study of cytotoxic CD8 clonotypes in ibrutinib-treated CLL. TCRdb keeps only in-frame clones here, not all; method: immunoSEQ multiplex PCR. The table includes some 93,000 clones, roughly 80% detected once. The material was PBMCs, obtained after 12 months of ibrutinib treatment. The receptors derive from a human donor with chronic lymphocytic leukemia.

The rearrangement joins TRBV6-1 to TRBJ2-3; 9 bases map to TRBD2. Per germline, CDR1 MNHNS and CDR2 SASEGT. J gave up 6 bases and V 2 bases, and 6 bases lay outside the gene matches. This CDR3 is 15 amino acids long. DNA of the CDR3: TGTGCCAGCAGTGAACTGGCGGGGGGGGCGGATACGCAGTATTTT. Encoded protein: CASSELAGGADTQYF.

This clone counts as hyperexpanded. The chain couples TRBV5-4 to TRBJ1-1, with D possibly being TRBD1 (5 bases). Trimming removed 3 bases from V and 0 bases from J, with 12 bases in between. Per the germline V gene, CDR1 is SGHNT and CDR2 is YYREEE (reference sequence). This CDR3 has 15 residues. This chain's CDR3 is CASSWEKGLNTEAFF. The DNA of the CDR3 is TGTGCCAGCAGCTGGGAGAAGGGACTGAACACTGAAGCTTTCTTT. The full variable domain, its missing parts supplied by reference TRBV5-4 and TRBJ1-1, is ETGVTQSPTHLIKTRGQQVTLRCSSQSGHNTVSWYQQALGQGPQFIFQYYREEENGRGNFPPRFSGLQFPNYSSELNVNALELDDSALYLCASSWEKGLNTEAFFGQGTRLTVV.